The sequence of this T cell receptor beta chain was determined in a study of T cells in Graves' hyperthyroidism and ophthalmopathy (dated by TCRdb to the late 2010s). Describing the broader study: Peripheral blood was sampled at the time of initial diagnosis, prior to any treatment. TCR V-J signatures able to tell the groups apart were searched for in a discovery cohort of 100 or so patients, of whom around 42 had Graves' ophthalmopathy and 57 had stable Graves' hyperthyroidism. Prospective prediction of ophthalmopathy was tested in an independent validation cohort consisting of some 18 hyperthyroidism patients and 15 to 17 patients who later progressed to ophthalmopathy. For training and testing, the 100 or so patients in the discovery cohort were randomly divided in a 7:3 ratio. In addition, the study compared T-cell repertoires in thyroid tissue and in blood from six Graves' hyperthyroidism patients. After blood sampling, hyperthyroidism patients were treated with methimazole at a starting dose of 30 mg daily, and ophthalmopathy patients were treated with high-dose intravenous methylprednisolone. According to the paper, TCR Vbeta CDR3 sequencing was carried out on around 140 peripheral blood samples, which came from fewer than 50 ophthalmopathy, approximately 78 hyperthyroidism and some 17 progressor patients.

A patient counted as having stable Graves' hyperthyroidism if no progression to ophthalmopathy occurred over 18 months of follow-up. The hyperthyroidism patients were between 18 and 65 years old and newly diagnosed, with a disease duration of less than 2 months. The study excluded patients with uncontrolled infections, other autoimmune diseases, pregnancy or lactation. Diagnoses were based on clinical symptoms, serum thyroxine and TRAb, thyroid ultrasound and orbital computed tomography. PBMCs were separated from roughly 10 ml of fresh peripheral blood using Ficoll-Paque density gradient centrifugation. Total RNA was extracted using Trizol reagent, and RNA quality was assessed on an Agilent 2100 Bioanalyzer. Results and caveats for the whole study, not just this receptor: A model built on a 13 V-J signature distinguished ophthalmopathy from stable hyperthyroidism, reaching approximately 89% sensitivity and around 81% specificity in cross-validation and 80%/75% in testing. In validation, the model predicted progression to ophthalmopathy a median of about 6.8 months before onset, with roughly 71% sensitivity and 72.22% specificity. No statistical method was used to fix the sample size in advance, and group allocation was not hidden from the investigators. Most expanded thyroid clonotypes (frequency above 0.001) were also detected in blood, suggesting blood repertoires may reflect thyroid immune responses.

This clonotype showed up just a few times. The antigen this receptor binds is unknown. Base qualities are not recorded, but no much larger clone differs from it by a single base. Amplification of TCR beta CDR3 regions was carried out from RNA transcripts. For the first round of RT-PCR on the TCR CDR3, the HTBI primer set was used together with the Qiagen OneStep RT-PCR kit. Libraries were constructed in a second round of multiplex PCR, after which size selection and purification were performed. The libraries were sequenced on an Illumina HiSeq2000 using paired-end 100 bp reads. As for the original processing: SOAPnuke was used to process the raw data, with reads discarded if the reads contained adapters or uncalled bases, had a mean Phred below 15, or lacked an exact constant-primer or identifier match. COPE v1.2.5 was used to merge the high-quality paired reads, and each unique nucleotide sequence was defined as a clonotype. MiTCR v1.1 was used to align the clonotypes against IMGT TRBV, TRBD and TRBJ reference segments. The analysis was restricted to V-J combinations with a frequency above 0.0001, which together covered about 99% of the repertoires. A TCS score was defined as the ratio of F50 (clonal expansion) to E x V (chaos), with BLOSUM62-based TCRdist applied between CDR3 peptides within each V-J. Welch's t-statistics and random forest reduced around 550 V-J features to fewer than 15, which were used in a naive Bayes classifier (R e1071). The public reads were reanalyzed by TCRdb: fastp trimming at Q25, MiXCR alignment, in-frame beta chains only. Rows are unified per CDR3 protein, each entry keeping the most common DNA and genes. Clone size and V and J calls follow TCRdb, not the original study. Within this sample are 400,000 to 600,000 distinct CDR3 sequences, with around 21% of them counted one time only. Together, the top ten hold roughly 29% of the sample.

This clonotype originated in a young man with Graves' hyperthyroidism. The sample was blood.

The DNA sequence reads TGTGCCAGCAGCTCCCGGCGGCAGGGGAACACTGAAGCTTTCTTT. Its protein product is CASSSRRQGNTEAFF. This receptor chain uses TRBV5-6 and TRBJ1-1; the D gene is perhaps TRBD1, on 5 matching bases. Reading the germline V gene gives CDR1 SGHDT and CDR2 YYEEEE. Between the V and J ends, shortened by 3 bases and 1 base respectively, the junction contains 13 bases. The CDR3, cysteine through phenylalanine, is 15 amino acids long. Of the read, only the CDR3 DNA is kept; its 45 bases are in frame from base 1.